Listed below are T cell receptor beta chains from one sample, sequenced in a study of PD-L1 blockade in urothelial cancer. Measured with immunoSEQ multiplex PCR; TCRdb has only the in-frame clones, and not every one. The table lists tens of thousands of clones, approximately 84% of them singletons. The specimen was PBMCs, collected around atezolizumab (anti-PD-L1) treatment. Receptor source: a man aged 50 to 60 with urothelial cancer. The CDR3 runs from the conserved cysteine through the conserved F or W. D genes are given only for firm matches.

j_call d_call v_call cdr3_length cdr3_aa
TRBJ2-3 NA TRBV7-7 17 CASSLGVRGAGADTQYF
TRBJ2-7 NA TRBV27 12 CASIPEAYEQYF
TRBJ2-1 TRBD1 TRBV5-6 17 CASSPDFRDRDYNEQFF
TRBJ2-3 NA TRBV6-4 15 CASSNGQSSTDTQYF
TRBJ1-5 NA TRBV18 14 CASSPRSGDQPQHF
TRBJ1-4 TRBD1 TRBV10-2 15 CASKGGGTGHEKLFF
TRBJ2-7 NA TRBV10-2 13 CASSRPSSYEQYF
TRBJ2-7 NA TRBV5-1 15 CASSLGQEVSYEQYF
TRBJ2-2 TRBD1 TRBV29-1 14 CSATRDRDTGELFF
TRBJ2-7 NA TRBV7-5 14 CARSQDRGLNEQYF
TRBJ1-2 NA TRBV20-1 11 CSASSAAGGTF
TRBJ1-5 NA TRBV2 15 CASSEDRVINQPQHF
TRBJ1-2 NA TRBV29-1 15 CSVAAGTSPNYGYTF
TRBJ2-5 TRBD2 TRBV29-1 15 CSVPPEGGVRETQYF
TRBJ2-4 NA TRBV21-1 20 CASSKIRLAGKAVAKNIQYF
TRBJ2-5 TRBD1 TRBV19 15 CASSSQGASGETQYF
TRBJ2-7 NA TRBV19 15 CASTPSAGYSYEQYF
TRBJ2-2 NA TRBV5-1 14 CASSFERSTGELFF
TRBJ2-3 TRBD1 TRBV25-1 13 CASSATGADTQYF
TRBJ2-3 NA TRBV5-1 14 CASSLDQTADTQYF
TRBJ2-7 TRBD2 TRBV7-9 15 CASSRGRPSSYEQYF
TRBJ2-7 NA TRBV2 13 CASSESPSYEQYF
TRBJ2-7 TRBD2 TRBV19 13 CASSSGLGYEQYF
TRBJ2-1 NA TRBV27 15 CASSLRGPSYNEQFF
TRBJ1-3 NA TRBV14 17 CASSQTLSRVSGNTIYF
TRBJ2-1 TRBD1 TRBV2 15 CASRDYKTGDNEQFF